The T cell receptor (beta chain) under discussion was sequenced for a study of a mutant IDH1 vaccine in newly diagnosed glioma. Study context: Previous care, which was radiotherapy, temozolomide, or both, most often involved both.

The repertoire was sequenced with immunoSEQ multiplex PCR; TCRdb's copy has only in-frame clones and lacks some. Among 60,000 to 85,000 clones, 75% to 90% were seen once, and the ten largest hold roughly 0.78%. Overall study results and limits: There were vaccine-induced immune responses in 85% to 95% of the patients.

Comments on this clone: No antigen is known for it.

The length of the CDR3 is 12 residues. Germline V gives CDR1 SGDLS, CDR2 YYNGEE. Trimming left V 3 bases short and J 4 bases short, with 4 bases between. Time point given: week 23, last vaccination. A single vaccine dose contained 300 ug of mutant IDH1 20-mer peptide, and topical imiquimod was used with it. The sequencing used PBMCs, collected from a glioma patient whose treatment included an IDH1 peptide vaccine. This receptor was obtained from a woman in her forties or fifties with glioma. This chain joins TRBV9 and TRBJ1-4; D not certain. CDR3 region: CASSADNEKLFF. CDR3 coding DNA: TGTGCCAGCAGCGCGGATAATGAAAAACTGTTTTTT.